This T cell receptor beta chain was captured by sequencing in a study of T cell changes during pregnancy in multiple sclerosis. Sequencing was performed with immunoSEQ multiplex PCR; in TCRdb, only in-frame clones are kept and a portion is missing. The table has more than 100,000 clones, around 94% seen once. Between the trimmed V and J ends, which lost 0 bases and 0 bases, there was a span of 9 bases. CDR3 length: 15 residues. Per the germline V gene, CDR1 is SGHRS and CDR2 is YFSETQ. The specimen comprised peripheral blood, sampled after pregnancy. The clonotype was recovered from a female donor with multiple sclerosis, enrolled in a pregnancy study. V and J are TRBV5-1 and TRBJ1-2; TRBD1 might be the D (6 bases). CDR3 sequence (DNA): TGCGCCAGCAGCTTGGAGGGACACCCTAACTATGGCTACACCTTC. Translating gives CASSLEGHPNYGYTF. Complete variable domain (other parts from reference TRBV5-1 and TRBJ1-2): KAGVTQTPRYLIKTRGQQVTLSCSPISGHRSVSWYQQTPGQGLQFLFEYFSETQRNKGNFPGRFSGRQFSNSRSEMNVSTLELGDSALYLCASSLEGHPNYGYTFGSGTRLTVV.